The rows below give T cell receptor beta chains drawn from one sample of a study of cytomegalovirus exposure and HLA in healthy donors. Using immunoSEQ multiplex PCR, the repertoire was profiled, and TCRdb retains in-frame clones only, with some absent. The table lists some 190,000 clones, roughly 77% of them singletons. The sample was PBMCs. These receptors were taken from a woman younger than 45 in good health and CMV-seropositive. Both conserved end residues are part of each CDR3. A D gene is named only where the DNA matches it firmly. The size entry is marked missing in some rows and otherwise reads once, few, many or a size class.

d_gene	j_gene	v_gene	abundance	CDR3nt	CDR3aa
.	TRBJ1-1	TRBV5-1	.	TGCGCCAGCAGGACAGGCATGAACACTGAAGCTTTCTTT	CASRTGMNTEAFF
.	TRBJ2-7	TRBV6-6	.	TGTGCCAGCAGTCAGGGGACCGAGCAGTACTTC	CASSQGTEQYF
TRBD2	TRBJ2-7	TRBV5-6	.	TGTGCCAGCAGATTAGCGGGAGGTATGGGGGAGCAGTACTTC	CASRLAGGMGEQYF
.	TRBJ2-1	TRBV7-8	.	TGTGCCAGCAGCTTAGGAGTGGCGGGACCCTACAATGAGCAGTTCTTC	CASSLGVAGPYNEQFF
TRBD1	TRBJ2-7	TRBV27	.	TGTGCCAGCAGGCCATCTCCCAGGGGGAGCTCCTACGAGCAGTACTTC	CASRPSPRGSSYEQYF
.	TRBJ2-7	TRBV7-9	.	TGTGCCGTACCTGAGTGGAGCTCCTACGAGCAGTACTTC	CAVPEWSSYEQYF
.	TRBJ2-7	TRBV28	.	TGTGCCAGCAGTTTATCAGGAGGGGCTGGGACCTACGAGCAGTACTTC	CASSLSGGAGTYEQYF
.	TRBJ1-2	TRBV7-2	.	TGTGCCAGCAGCCTCGACAGGTTGGAGTATGGCTACACCTTC	CASSLDRLEYGYTF
TRBD2	TRBJ2-1	TRBV25-1	.	TGTGCCAGCAGTTTACCAGCGGGAGGGGGGAATGAGCAGTTCTTC	CASSLPAGGGNEQFF
.	TRBJ1-2	TRBV6-5	.	TGTGCCAGCAGTTACTCGGAGGGGTTGTATGGCTACACCTTC	CASSYSEGLYGYTF
TRBD2	TRBJ2-2	TRBV5-1	.	TGCGCCAGCAGCTCGGGACTAGCGGACACCGGGGAGCTGTTTTTT	CASSSGLADTGELFF
TRBD2	TRBJ2-3	TRBV7-9	.	TGTGCCAGCAGCTCCTGGCGGGGGGAGAAGGCAGATACGCAGTATTTT	CASSSWRGEKADTQYF
TRBD1	TRBJ2-1	TRBV7-2	.	TGTGCCAGCAGCTTAGCGAGGACAGGGGCCAATGAGCAGTTCTTC	CASSLARTGANEQFF
TRBD2	TRBJ2-2	TRBV5-8	.	TGTGCCAGCAGCCCGGAGGTAGCGGGAGGCGCCGAGGAGCTGTTTTTT	CASSPEVAGGAEELFF
.	TRBJ1-5	TRBV27	.	TGTGCCAGCAGCCACGGACCCAGCGGTCAGCCCCAGCATTTT	CASSHGPSGQPQHF
.	TRBJ1-1	TRBV11-2	once	TGTGCCAGCAGCTTAGATACCCTGGGGAGGGTAGGCGCTGAAGCTTTCTTT	CASSLDTLGRVGAEAFF
.	TRBJ2-1	TRBV11-2	.	TGTGCCAGCAGCTTAGTGGTCCGGGAATGGTACAATGAGCAGTTCTTC	CASSLVVREWYNEQFF
TRBD1	TRBJ1-1	TRBV27	.	TGTGCCAGCAGTTCGACAGGGTGGGGTGTGGATGAAGCTTTCTTT	CASSSTGWGVDEAFF
.	TRBJ1-5	TRBV5-1	.	TGCGCCAGCAGCTTGTCAGGGGTCAATCAGCCCCAGCATTTT	CASSLSGVNQPQHF
TRBD2	TRBJ2-2	TRBV7-6	.	TGTGCCAGCAGCTTAGTAGCAGCGGGAACCGGGGAGCTGTTTTTT	CASSLVAAGTGELFF
TRBD1	TRBJ2-1	TRBV4-1	.	TGCGCCAGCAGCCAGACAGGGTATAATGAGCAGTTCTTC	CASSQTGYNEQFF
TRBD1	TRBJ2-7	TRBV28	once	TGTGCCAGCAGAGGACAGGGGGACTACCGCGAGCAGTACTTC	CASRGQGDYREQYF
TRBD2	TRBJ2-1	TRBV10-1	.	TGCGCCAGCAGCCCACTAGCGGGAGGCGATGAGCAGTTCTTC	CASSPLAGGDEQFF
TRBD2	TRBJ2-7	TRBV7-2	.	TGTGCCAGCAGCGCGTCGACTAGCGGGAGTACATATTCGTACTTC	CASSASTSGSTYSYF
TRBD1	TRBJ2-1	TRBV6-5	.	TGTGCCGCAGGACCGGGACAGAAGCAGTTCTTC	CAAGPGQKQFF
TRBD1	TRBJ2-7	TRBV6-1	.	TGTGCCAGCACCCCGGGACAGGGCACCTACGAGCAGTACTTC	CASTPGQGTYEQYF
TRBD1	TRBJ2-7	TRBV7-2	.	TGTGCCAGCAGTTCCCGGGACAGGGGCCACGAGCAGTACTTC	CASSSRDRGHEQYF
.	TRBJ1-1	TRBV2	.	TGTGCCAGCAGTGATGGCAGGATGAACACTGAAGCTTTCTTT	CASSDGRMNTEAFF
.	TRBJ2-2	TRBV2	few	TGTGCCAGCAGGGAAGGTCTTAACACCGGGGAGCTGTTTTTT	CASREGLNTGELFF
TRBD2	TRBJ2-7	TRBV5-1	.	TGCGCCAGCAGCTTGTGGGGCGGGAGTGGCTACGAGCAGTACTTC	CASSLWGGSGYEQYF
TRBD2	TRBJ2-5	TRBV5-4	once	TGTGCCAGCAGCCCCCCCACTAGCGAAGAGACCCAGTACTTC	CASSPPTSEETQYF
TRBD2	TRBJ2-7	TRBV6-5	.	TGTGCCAGCAGTGGTACTAGCGGCTCCTACGAGCAGTACTTC	CASSGTSGSYEQYF
TRBD2	TRBJ2-5	TRBV19	.	TGTGCCAGTAGTATAAGACTAGCGGAGTTATCCCAAGAGACCCAGTACTTC	CASSIRLAELSQETQYF
TRBD2	TRBJ2-3	TRBV27	.	TGTGCCAGCAGTGGAAGACTAGCGGGCCTTTATACGCAGTATTTT	CASSGRLAGLYTQYF
.	TRBJ2-2	TRBV28	.	TGTGCCAGCATCATCTCACAGGGGGGGGCGAACACCGGGGAGCTGTTTTTT	CASIISQGGANTGELFF
TRBD2	TRBJ2-2	TRBV15	once	TGTGCCACCAGCAGAGTTTATAGCGGGAGGGGGATCGGGGAGCTGTTTTTT	CATSRVYSGRGIGELFF
.	TRBJ2-1	TRBV6-5	.	TGTGCCAGCGGCCGGGACTGGTACAATGAGCAGTTCTTC	CASGRDWYNEQFF
.	TRBJ1-2	TRBV6-6	.	TGTGCCAGCAGTTACTCGAGGGCGGGCTATGGCTACACCTTC	CASSYSRAGYGYTF
.	TRBJ2-5	TRBV6-5	.	TGTGCCAGCAGTTACCTCAGTAGCGGCGGGGAGACCCAGTACTTC	CASSYLSSGGETQYF
.	TRBJ2-1	TRBV7-6	.	TGTGCCAGCAGCTTAGGCCCCAACGGGAGACCCAACGATGAGCAGTTCTTC	CASSLGPNGRPNDEQFF
.	TRBJ1-2	TRBV2	.	TGTGCCAGCAGACCGTTACAGGGTTCCTACACCTTC	CASRPLQGSYTF
TRBD1	TRBJ1-3	TRBV7-6	few	TGTGCCAGCAGCCGACTGACAGGGGGGTCCTCTGGAAACACCATATATTTT	CASSRLTGGSSGNTIYF
.	TRBJ2-1	TRBV11-2	.	TGTGCCAGCAGCTTAGAACGCCGATTGAGCAATGAGCAGTTCTTC	CASSLERRLSNEQFF
.	TRBJ2-7	TRBV7-9	.	TGTGCCAGCAGCTTAGTTCTAGAGGGCCACGAGCAGTACTTC	CASSLVLEGHEQYF
TRBD1	TRBJ2-1	TRBV29-1	.	TGCAGCGTTGAAGAAACTGACAGGGGGGTCTTC	CSVEETDRGVF